The present T cell receptor (beta chain) was sequenced within a study of blood T cell repertoires in COVID-19. As for the study in general: Samples representing acute and convalescent COVID-19 were sourced from the United States, Italy and Spain. PBMCs, B-cell-depleted T cells, or T cells provided the cDNA or gDNA that made up the material.

Authors' data handling: Reference gene primer amplification in the assay estimated nucleated cell counts. The table came from immunoSEQ multiplex PCR; TCRdb's copy has only in-frame clones and leaves some out. The D gene and trimming were derived from the DNA, and the V and J assignments and clone size from that table. This table has over 45,000 clones, roughly 82% appearing once. CDR3 length: 15 amino acids. CDR1 and CDR2 (germline): SGHTA, FQGNSA. V was pared by 5 bases and J by 8 bases, with 18 bases between. This chain uses TRBV7-2 with TRBJ1-4; the D gene is possibly TRBD1 (6 bases). Sequenced sample: peripheral blood. This sequence was found in a man aged 35 to 55 with acute or convalescent COVID-19. DNA of the CDR3: TGTGCCAGCAGCCGCAGGGGTGATGGAGAAGAAAAACTGTTTTTT. Protein: CASSRRGDGEEKLFF.